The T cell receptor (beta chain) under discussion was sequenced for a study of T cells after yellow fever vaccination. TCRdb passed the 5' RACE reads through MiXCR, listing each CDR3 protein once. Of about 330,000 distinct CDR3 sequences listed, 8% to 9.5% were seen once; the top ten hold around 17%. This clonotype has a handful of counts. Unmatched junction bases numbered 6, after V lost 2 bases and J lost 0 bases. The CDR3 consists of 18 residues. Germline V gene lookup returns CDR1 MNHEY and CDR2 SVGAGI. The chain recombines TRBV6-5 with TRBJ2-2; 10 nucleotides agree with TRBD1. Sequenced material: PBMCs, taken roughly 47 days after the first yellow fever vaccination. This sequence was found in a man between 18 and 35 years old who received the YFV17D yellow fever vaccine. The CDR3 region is CASSYVGQGGSNTGELFF. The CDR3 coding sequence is TGTGCCAGCAGTTACGTAGGACAGGGGGGTTCGAACACCGGGGAGCTGTTTTTT.